This T cell receptor beta chain is from a study of T cells after yellow fever vaccination. For TCR, cDNA came from 5'RACE template switching, which added a universal primer site and UMIs. TCRdb called the 5' RACE reads again in MiXCR, with one record for every CDR3 protein. The data contain roughly 250,000 distinct CDR3 sequences, 10% to 15% of them singletons. Germline V lookup: CDR1 SGHRS, CDR2 YFSETQ. This CDR3 has 13 residues. Trimming removed 4 bases from V and 3 bases from J, with 8 bases in between. The clonotype originates from a man younger than 40 who received the YFV17D yellow fever vaccine. The input for sequencing was CD4+ T cells sorted from PBMCs, taken 45 days after the yellow fever booster vaccination. The chain couples TRBV5-1 to TRBJ1-3; no firm D call. Here the CDR3 reads CASSVGNGNTIYF. The DNA for the CDR3 is TGCGCCAGCAGCGTGGGAAATGGAAACACCATATATTTT. The whole variable domain, filled in from reference TRBV5-1 and TRBJ1-3, reads KAGVTQTPRYLIKTRGQQVTLSCSPISGHRSVSWYQQTPGQGLQFLFEYFSETQRNKGNFPGRFSGRQFSNSRSEMNVSTLELGDSALYLCASSVGNGNTIYFGEGSWLTVV.